Below, 11 T cell receptor beta chains from the same sample are listed, as sequenced in a study of blood T cell repertoires in COVID-19 (dated by TCRdb to about 2020). The library was obtained by the immunoSEQ multiplex PCR assay. As stored in TCRdb, this immuneACCESS dataset retains in-frame rearrangements with V and J assigned. A fraction of the clones does not appear; measured against another copy, unresolved V genes explain less than half of the discrepancy, and the remainder lacks a known reason. This sample gives 330,000 or so clones in total; over 80% of them show up just once. In total, the top ten clones hold roughly a tenth of the sample. The sample comprised peripheral blood. The receptor source for this set is a young man with COVID-19, enrolled during active disease.

The chain is built from TRBV10-3 and TRBJ2-3, with D possibly TRBD2 on 6 matching bases. CDR3 length equals 15 residues. The germline gives CDR1 ENHRY, CDR2 SYGVKD. The V end lost 3 bases, the J end lost 2 bases, and 12 bases lay between the germline ends. CDR3 nucleotide sequence: TGTGCCATCAGTGATCCAGGACTAAACACAGATACGCAGTATTTT. It translates to CAISDPGLNTDTQYF.

V is TRBV2 and J is TRBJ2-7; 9 bases match TRBD1. V trimming: 5 bases; J trimming: 0 bases; junction bases outside the gene matches: 2. Germline-derived CDR1 and CDR2 are SNHLY and FYNNEI. The CDR3 runs to 14 residues. CDR3 nucleotides: TGTGCCAGCAGTAAGGACAGGGGCTCCTACGAGCAGTACTTC. This codes for CASSKDRGSYEQYF.

This clone was detected once. The chain has TRBV24-1 and TRBJ2-1; 12 nucleotides match TRBD2. The ends lost 0 bases at V and 4 bases at J; junction bases unmatched: 9. Looked up from germline, CDR1 is KGHDR and CDR2 is SFDVKD. The CDR3 is made up of 19 amino acids. CDR3 coding DNA: TGTGCCACCAGTGATTTGTCGCCTAGCGGGAGGGCCGTGTACAATGAGCAGTTCTTC. This sequence encodes CATSDLSPSGRAVYNEQFF.

This clone was counted between two and nine times. The rearrangement joins TRBV7-9 to TRBJ2-3; D possibly corresponds to TRBD2 (6 bases). The CDR3 totals 15 residues. Germline V gives CDR1 SEHNR, CDR2 FQNEAQ (reference sequence). V was cut by 6 bases and J by 0 bases, with 13 bases left in between. As DNA, the CDR3 is TGTGCCAGCAGACCCTCTAGCGCGAGCACAGATACGCAGTATTTT. It specifies CASRPSSASTDTQYF.

This chain joins TRBV18 and TRBJ2-3; TRBD2 matches at 10 bases. This CDR3 comprises 15 residues. V shed 6 bases, J shed 1 base, and the junction held 4 bases outside the gene matches. Looked up from germline, CDR1 is KGHSH and CDR2 is LQKENI. CDR3 loop: CASSLLAGGTDTQYF. The CDR3, as DNA: TGTGCCAGCTCCCTCCTAGCGGGGGGCACAGATACGCAGTATTTT.

The V call is TRBV16, the J call TRBJ1-2, with D unresolved. Trimming took off 2 bases at V and 7 bases at J, with 11 bases between the two ends. Germline V gene data show CDR1 as KGHSY and CDR2 as FQNENV. The CDR3 spans 13 residues. In DNA form, the CDR3 reads TGTGCCAGCAGCCAACCCGCCCTATTTGGCTACACCTTC. It translates to CASSQPALFGYTF. The full variable domain, with the rest looked up from reference TRBV16 and TRBJ1-2, is GEEVAQTPKHLVRGEGQKAKLYCAPIKGHSYVFWYQQVLKNEFKFLISFQNENVFDETGMPKERFSAKCLPNSPCSLEIQATKLEDSAVYFCASSQPALFGYTFGSGTRLTVV.

The rearrangement joins TRBV6-5 to TRBJ2-1; 13 bases fit TRBD2. Per the germline V gene, CDR1 is MNHEY and CDR2 is SVGAGI. V lost 6 bases and J lost 7; bases outside the gene matches: 6. This CDR3 is 15 amino acids long. The CDR3 protein is CASSPGTSGKNEQFF. The CDR3 nucleotides read TGTGCCAGCAGCCCCGGGACTAGCGGGAAGAATGAGCAGTTCTTC.

The CDR3 loop is CASSPLGGSDTQYF. The CDR3 bases are TGTGCCAGCAGCCCCCTCGGGGGTTCAGATACGCAGTATTTT. The rearrangement joins TRBV9 to TRBJ2-3, with TRBD2 as a possible D gene (6 bases). Germline V gene lookup returns CDR1 SGDLS and CDR2 YYNGEE. Deletions cut 4 bases from V and 4 bases from J, with 13 bases between. The CDR3 length is 14 residues.

This rearrangement joins TRBV7-2 to TRBJ2-7, with 10 bases matching TRBD1. Looked up from germline, CDR1 is SGHTA and CDR2 is FQGNSA. The V gene end was trimmed by 1 base and the J gene end by 4 bases; junction bases not matched to a gene: 7. The CDR3 length is 16 residues. The CDR3 DNA follows: TGTGCCAGCAGCTTAGGGCCTCCGGGACAGGGGTACGAGCAGTACTTC. Translating it yields CASSLGPPGQGYEQYF. Looking up the rest from reference TRBV7-2 and TRBJ2-7 gives the full variable domain: GAGVSQSPSNKVTEKGKDVELRCDPISGHTALYWYRQSLGQGLEFLIYFQGNSAPDKSGLPSDRFSAERTGGSVSTLTIQRTQQEDSAVYLCASSLGPPGQGYEQYFGPGTRLTVT.

The J gene is TRBJ2-7, the V gene TRBV5-4, with TRBD2 identical over 11 bases. The CDR3 is made up of 15 amino acids. CDR1 and CDR2 from the germline V gene are SGHNT and YYREEE (reference sequence). V dropped 4 bases and J dropped 3; count of bases not matched to a gene: 6. The chain's CDR3 is CASSPGTSGLYEQYF. For the CDR3, the DNA is TGTGCCAGCAGCCCCGGGACTAGCGGTCTCTACGAGCAGTACTTC.

This rearrangement joins TRBV4-3 to TRBJ2-7; D call uncertain. The germline V gene has CDR1 LGHNA and CDR2 YSLEER. The CDR3 runs 15 residues. Trimming stripped 4 bases from V and 3 bases from J, with 16 bases between. The CDR3 bases are TGCGCCAGCAGCCTAACCCATACAGCCAACTACGAGCAGTACTTC. Encoded protein: CASSLTHTANYEQYF.